The 32 T cell receptor beta chains in this list originate from one sample, sequenced in a study of shared clonotypes between healthy human individuals. Only in-frame clones appear in the TCRdb table, and some are missing; sequencing was by immunoSEQ multiplex PCR. The sample yields 800,000 to 950,000 clones, 90% to 97% seen once. Naive CD8 isolation took CD45RO-negative cells positively selected for CCR7 and excluded terminally differentiated effector memory CD45RA+ cells. Sequencing used naive CD8+ T cells sorted from blood. The receptors derive from a young man in good health.

V usage is TRBV2 and J usage is TRBJ2-3; D assignment may be TRBD1 or TRBD2 (5 bases each). Trimming took off 9 bases at V and 3 bases at J, with 16 bases between the two ends. Germline lookup yields CDR1 SNHLY and CDR2 FYNNEI. The CDR3 length is 14 residues. CDR3 sequence reads: CASDRDGITDTQYF. As DNA, the CDR3 is TGTGCCAGTGACCGGGACGGTATTACAGATACGCAGTATTTT.

The J gene is TRBJ2-7, the V gene TRBV5-1; the match to TRBD1 covers 8 bases. Germline V CDR1 and CDR2: SGHRS, YFSETQ. V shed 4 bases, J shed 5 bases, and the junction held 14 bases outside the gene matches. This CDR3 is 16 amino acids long. As DNA, the CDR3 is TGCGCCAGCAGCCGTACAGGGGGGAGTTCTTGGGACGAGCAGTACTTC. Encoded protein: CASSRTGGSSWDEQYF.

This clone was detected only once. J is TRBJ2-1 and V is TRBV4-1, with D possibly matching TRBD2 (5 bases). The ends were cut back, 5 bases at V and 4 bases at J, with 15 bases in the middle. The CDR3 loop spans 15 amino acids. Germline lookup yields CDR1 MGHRA and CDR2 YSYEKL. The CDR3 sequence is CASSYHSEPYNEQFF. The DNA for the CDR3 is TGCGCCAGCAGCTACCATAGCGAACCTTACAATGAGCAGTTCTTC.

This clone was seen once. This rearrangement joins TRBV7-9 to TRBJ2-1; D is unclear. Per germline, CDR1 SEHNR and CDR2 FQNEAQ (reference sequence). This CDR3 comprises 15 residues. Between the trimmed V and J ends, which lost 11 bases and 4 bases, there was a span of 21 bases. For the CDR3, the DNA is TGTGCCGTCGGAGACTCCGAGACGACTTACAATGAGCAGTTCTTC. Encoded protein: CAVGDSETTYNEQFF.

The J gene is TRBJ1-5, the V gene TRBV5-6; 11 positions match TRBD1. There are 18 residues in the CDR3. V lost 0 bases to trimming and J lost 4 bases; unmatched junction nucleotides: 9. Looked up from germline, CDR1 is SGHDT and CDR2 is YYEEEE. The CDR3 DNA reads TGTGCCAGCAGCTTGGTGGGTGGGACAGGGGGTCCGAATCAGCCCCAGCATTTT. The encoded protein is CASSLVGGTGGPNQPQHF.

The chain combines TRBV11-3 with TRBJ2-2; D unresolved. Trimming took 1 base from V and 3 from J, leaving 3 bases between them. This CDR3 contains 13 residues. The germline V gene encodes CDR1 SGHNT and CDR2 YENEEA. CDR3 coding DNA: TGTGCCAGCAGCTTAGGTTACACCGGGGAGCTGTTTTTT. It encodes CASSLGYTGELFF. The full variable domain, with the rest looked up from reference TRBV11-3 and TRBJ2-2, is EAGVVQSPRYKIIEKKQPVAFWCNPISGHNTLYWYLQNLGQGPELLIRYENEEAVDDSQLPKDRFSAERLKGVDSTLKIQPAELGDSAVYLCASSLGYTGELFFGEGSRLTVL.

The genes are TRBV9 and TRBJ2-2; 7 bases line up with TRBD1. V shed 4 bases and J 8 bases; nucleotides not matched to a gene: 11. Germline CDR1 and CDR2: SGDLS and YYNGEE. The CDR3 contains 15 residues. The CDR3 region has the DNA TGTGCCAGCAGCCCTGTCTCAGGGGGTACTGGGGAGCTGTTTTTT. Translation: CASSPVSGGTGELFF.

This clone has only one observation. At the DNA level, this CDR3 is encoded by other sequences in the same sample as well. The chain couples TRBV14 to TRBJ2-1; no clear D gene. The CDR3 is made up of 12 amino acids. Germline assignment: CDR1 SGHDN and CDR2 FVKESK. Trimming cost V 1 base and J 7 bases, with 5 bases left between them. The CDR3 bases are TGTGCCAGCAGCCAAGGAAGGAATGAGCAGTTCTTC. This translates into CASSQGRNEQFF.

The chain has TRBV27 and TRBJ1-2; tentatively, D is TRBD1 (5 bases). Trimming removed 3 bases at V and 4 bases at J, with 12 bases between. Germline V lookup: CDR1 MNHEY, CDR2 SMNVEV (reference sequence). The CDR3 runs 14 residues. In nucleotides, the CDR3 is TGTGCCAGCAGTTTTGGGGGGTTCGGCTATGGCTACACCTTC. Its protein product is CASSFGGFGYGYTF.

The chain has TRBV11-2 and TRBJ1-4; unclear D gene. Between the trimmed V and J ends, which lost 0 bases and 3 bases, there was a span of 11 bases. Looked up from germline, CDR1 is SGHAT and CDR2 is FQNNGV. The CDR3 extends over 16 amino acids. The CDR3 nucleotides are TGTGCCAGCAGCTTAGATGGGCTGGCCTCTAATGAAAAACTGTTTTTT. It codes for CASSLDGLASNEKLFF.

This chain links TRBV5-6 with TRBJ1-2; perhaps TRBD1 as D (5 bases). The CDR3 is made up of 14 amino acids. The germline V gene has CDR1 SGHDT and CDR2 YYEEEE. Trimming cost V 1 base and J 3 bases, with 10 bases left between them. CDR3 amino acids: CASSLTGADYGYTF. The CDR3 DNA sequence: TGTGCCAGCAGCTTGACTGGGGCGGACTATGGCTACACCTTC. Based on the CDR3 plus reference TRBV5-6 and TRBJ1-2, the full variable domain is DAGVTQSPTHLIKTRGQQVTLRCSPKSGHDTVSWYQQALGQGPQFIFQYYEEEERQRGNFPDRFSGHQFPNYSSELNVNALLLGDSALYLCASSLTGADYGYTFGSGTRLTVV.

This chain uses TRBV7-9 with TRBJ2-4; D is possibly TRBD1 (6 bases). V was shortened by 4 bases and J by 0 bases, with 13 bases between the two germline ends. There are 16 residues in the CDR3. Germline CDR1 reads SEHNR; CDR2 reads FQNEAQ (reference sequence). Written as DNA, the CDR3 is TGTGCCAGCAGCTACCCGGGACACGGAGCCAAAAACATTCAGTACTTC. It yields the protein CASSYPGHGAKNIQYF.

The chain combines TRBV7-2 with TRBJ2-2; 9 positions match TRBD1. After removal of 4 bases from V and 6 bases from J, the junction contained 12 bases not matched to a gene. The length of the CDR3 is 17 residues. Germline values: CDR1 SGHTA, CDR2 FQGNSA. CDR3 coding DNA: TGTGCCAGCAGCTCGGGACAGGGTCTATCCCCCCCCGGGGAGCTGTTTTTT. As protein: CASSSGQGLSPPGELFF.

J is TRBJ2-2 and V is TRBV4-1; D is unresolved. Germline V gives CDR1 MGHRA, CDR2 YSYEKL. The V gene lost 10 bases and the J gene lost 8 bases, with 20 bases spanning the gap. The CDR3 runs 14 residues. This CDR3 reads CATSIAVLTGELFF. Here the CDR3 DNA reads TGCGCCACCTCCATCGCGGTACTAACTGGGGAGCTGTTTTTT.

V is TRBV27 and J is TRBJ2-5, with D possibly matching TRBD2 (6 bases). V lost 8 bases and J 10 bases, leaving 17 bases between the germline ends. CDR3 size: 12 residues. Germline V gene lookup returns CDR1 MNHEY and CDR2 SMNVEV (reference sequence). Here the CDR3 reads CASAGEAGDQYF. The CDR3 DNA reads TGTGCCAGCGCGGGTGAAGCGGGCGACCAGTACTTC.

The rearrangement links TRBV14 to TRBJ2-7, with 10 bases aligning to TRBD1. The CDR3 extends over 14 amino acids. CDR1 and CDR2 from the germline V gene are SGHDN and FVKESK. After removal of 4 bases from V and 1 base from J, the junction contained 1 base not matched to a gene. In DNA, the CDR3 is TGTGCCAGCAGCCGACAGGGGGCATCCTACGAGCAGTACTTC. This gives the protein CASSRQGASYEQYF.

The chain uses TRBV10-3 and TRBJ1-1; D unclear. This CDR3 is 15 amino acids long. Germline V gives CDR1 ENHRY, CDR2 SYGVKD. The V end lost 2 bases, the J end lost 0 bases, and 10 bases lay between the germline ends. CDR3 sequence: CAISEDGGLNTEAFF. The CDR3, as DNA: TGTGCCATCAGTGAGGACGGAGGCCTGAACACTGAAGCTTTCTTT.

The chain joins TRBV6-5 to TRBJ2-7; 8 bases fit TRBD1. Germline V CDR1 and CDR2: MNHEY, SVGAGI. CDR3 size: 15 residues. Losses at the gene ends were 2 bases for V and 4 bases for J; bases not matched to a gene: 7. DNA of the CDR3: TGTGCCAGCAGTTACACATGGGACAGGCAGTACGAGCAGTACTTC. Its protein is CASSYTWDRQYEQYF.

In this sample, this clone turned up once. The sample has other DNA sequences that encode this CDR3 too. This chain connects TRBV5-1 to TRBJ2-2; maybe TRBD2 (5 bases). The germline V gene has CDR1 SGHRS and CDR2 YFSETQ. Trimming shortened V by 0 bases and J by 4 bases, and 7 bases separated the two germline ends. CDR3 length equals 14 residues. CDR3 sequence (DNA): TGCGCCAGCAGCTTGGCCGGGGTCACCGGGGAGCTGTTTTTT. Amino acids: CASSLAGVTGELFF.

V and J are TRBV7-9 and TRBJ2-7; D is uncertain. The CDR3 extends over 15 amino acids. The V gene's germline CDR1 is SEHNR and CDR2 FQNEAQ (reference sequence). The V and J ends lost 0 bases and 5 bases respectively, with 14 bases between them. The CDR3, as DNA: TGTGCCAGCAGCTTAGCCGTCGGAAGAGTACACGAGCAGTACTTC. It specifies CASSLAVGRVHEQYF. Full variable domain (rest looked up from reference TRBV7-9 and TRBJ2-7): DTGVSQNPRHKITKRGQNVTFRCDPISEHNRLYWYRQTLGQGPEFLTYFQNEAQLEKSRLLSDRFSAERPKGSFSTLEIQRTEQGDSAMYLCASSLAVGRVHEQYFGPGTRLTVT.

The V and J genes are TRBV7-6 and TRBJ2-1; D gene uncertain. The V end lost 0 bases, the J end lost 7 bases, and 7 bases lay between the germline ends. Germline values: CDR1 SGHVS, CDR2 FNYEAQ. The CDR3 has 13 residues. CDR3 coding DNA: TGTGCCAGCAGCTTAGCGCGGTTAAATGAGCAGTTCTTC. It is translated as CASSLARLNEQFF.

The rearrangement joins TRBV5-4 to TRBJ2-7; D is ambiguous. The CDR3 has 12 amino acids. Germline CDR1 is SGHNT and CDR2 is YYREEE (reference sequence). The V end was cut by 0 bases, the J end by 7 bases, with 8 bases between. In DNA form, the CDR3 reads TGTGCCAGCAGCTTGGGAGACTCGGAGCAGTACTTC. It is translated as CASSLGDSEQYF.

The rearrangement uses TRBV28 and TRBJ2-1; 10 bases match TRBD2. Germline lookup yields CDR1 MDHEN and CDR2 SYDVKM. J was trimmed by 8 bases and V by 4 bases; bases with no gene match: 14. This CDR3 contains 17 residues. CDR3 amino acids: CASSSTLAGEDAYEQFF. The CDR3 coding sequence is TGTGCCAGCAGTTCCACTCTAGCGGGAGAAGATGCCTATGAGCAGTTCTTC.

V and J are TRBV15 and TRBJ2-3; D possibly corresponds to TRBD2 (6 bases). Germline V CDR1 and CDR2: LNHNV, YYDKDF (reference sequence). V lost 4 bases, J lost 0 bases, and 26 bases lay in between. The CDR3 has 20 amino acids. CDR3 region: CATSTGPSAIEGTSTDTQYF. For the CDR3, the DNA is TGTGCCACCAGCACAGGCCCTAGCGCGATCGAGGGGACTAGCACAGATACGCAGTATTTT.

The V and J genes are TRBV18 and TRBJ2-3; maybe TRBD1 (5 bases). The ends were cut back, 0 bases at V and 6 bases at J, with 10 bases in the middle. CDR1 and CDR2 from the germline V gene are KGHSH and LQKENI. The CDR3 covers 14 residues. CDR3 bases: TGTGCCAGCTCACCACCAGAGACAGACGATACGCAGTATTTT. Protein product: CASSPPETDDTQYF.

CDR3 DNA: TGCGCCAGCAGCCCGCGGGTATCCCTTGAGCAGTTCTTC. It translates to CASSPRVSLEQFF. The chain combines TRBV4-3 with TRBJ2-1; a weak D match, TRBD2 (5 bases). Trimming removed 4 bases at V and 9 bases at J, with 13 bases between. The germline gives CDR1 LGHNA, CDR2 YSLEER. The CDR3 has 13 amino acids.

V and J are TRBV29-1 and TRBJ2-1; 8 bases are a match to TRBD2. This CDR3 is built from 14 residues. V was pared by 7 bases and J by 0 bases, with 5 bases of the junction left unmatched. Germline CDR1 is SQVTM and CDR2 is ANQGSEA. CDR3 in amino acids: CSAPGTSSYNEQFF. CDR3 DNA sequence: TGCAGCGCCCCCGGGACTAGCTCCTACAATGAGCAGTTCTTC.

The V call is TRBV18, the J call TRBJ1-5; D remains unclear. This CDR3 contains 15 residues. V lost 3 bases to trimming and J lost 0 bases, with 9 bases between them. CDR1 is KGHSH and CDR2 is LQKENI in the germline V gene. CDR3 protein: CASSPGWDSNQPQHF. CDR3 DNA: TGTGCCAGCTCACCGGGTTGGGATAGCAATCAGCCCCAGCATTTT.

This clone was seen just once. V is TRBV27 and J is TRBJ2-1; D gene ambiguous. Germline V gives CDR1 MNHEY, CDR2 SMNVEV (reference sequence). Trimming left V 2 bases short and J 6 bases short, with 14 bases between. The CDR3 loop spans 15 amino acids. Here the CDR3 reads CASSLGSVLSNEQFF. Here the CDR3 DNA reads TGTGCCAGCAGTTTAGGCAGCGTCCTAAGCAATGAGCAGTTCTTC.

This clone turned up a few times. This specimen includes other DNA sequences encoding the same CDR3. This chain links TRBV6-5 with TRBJ1-5; D not certain. This CDR3 is built from 13 residues. Trimming stripped 2 bases from V and 4 bases from J, with 6 bases between. Germline V lookup: CDR1 MNHEY, CDR2 SVGAGI. CDR3 nucleotides: TGTGCCAGCAGTTACGGCAGTAATCAGCCCCAGCATTTT. Its translation is CASSYGSNQPQHF.

This chain uses TRBV2 with TRBJ2-2; D is uncertain. Germline-derived CDR1 and CDR2 are SNHLY and FYNNEI. V was clipped by 5 bases and J by 3 bases, with 7 bases between them. The CDR3 is made up of 13 amino acids. Here the CDR3 reads CASSSRYTGELFF. The DNA for the CDR3 is TGTGCCAGCAGTTCGCGATACACCGGGGAGCTGTTTTTT.

V is TRBV6-1 and J is TRBJ2-7, with 9 bases identical to TRBD2. Looked up from germline, CDR1 is MNHNS and CDR2 is SASEGT. CDR3 length equals 15 residues. J was trimmed by 3 bases and V by 8 bases; bases with no gene match: 11. As DNA, the CDR3 is TGTGCCAGCGTGGGCCTGGTGACTAGCGGCTACGAGCAGTACTTC. Its protein product is CASVGLVTSGYEQYF.